The rows below give T cell receptor beta chains drawn from one sample of a study of shared clonotypes between healthy human individuals. Produced via immunoSEQ multiplex PCR; TCRdb's table is partial and in-frame only. The sample has 1.6 million or so clones; 98% are singletons. The sequenced sample was naive CD4+ T cells sorted from blood. The source of these receptors is a man between 25 and 39 years old in good health. Both conserved end residues are part of each CDR3. The D gene is left open where the match is weak. Some rows mark clone size as missing; the rest say once, few, many or name a class of expanded clone.

CDR3nt: TGTGCCAGCTCACCATTTCAAGGGTCTGTTCAAGAGACCCAGTACTTC
CDR3aa: CASSPFQGSVQETQYF
j_gene: TRBJ2-5
abundance: .
d_gene: .
v_gene: TRBV18

CDR3nt: TGTGCCAGCAGTGGCCGGGACAGGGCCGGTCAGCCCCAGCATTTT
CDR3aa: CASSGRDRAGQPQHF
j_gene: TRBJ1-5
abundance: .
d_gene: TRBD1
v_gene: TRBV6-1

CDR3nt: TGTGCCAGCGGCCACTATGGCTACACCTTC
CDR3aa: CASGHYGYTF
j_gene: TRBJ1-2
abundance: .
d_gene: .
v_gene: TRBV28

CDR3nt: TGTGCCAGCAGAGAGGACAGTTTCAGCACAGATACGCAGTATTTT
CDR3aa: CASREDSFSTDTQYF
j_gene: TRBJ2-3
abundance: once
d_gene: .
v_gene: TRBV6-5

CDR3nt: TGTGCCAGCAGCGTAGAAGGCGGGAGAGGGCGGACTGAAGCTTTCTTT
CDR3aa: CASSVEGGRGRTEAFF
j_gene: TRBJ1-1
abundance: .
d_gene: .
v_gene: TRBV9

CDR3nt: TGTGCCAGCAGCCAAGTTGGCCGGTCTTTGCAGGGGGTCGAGCAGTACTTC
CDR3aa: CASSQVGRSLQGVEQYF
j_gene: TRBJ2-7
abundance: .
d_gene: TRBD1
v_gene: TRBV4-2

CDR3nt: TGTGCCAGCAACCTTCCGACAGACCCGAATCAGCCCCAGCATTTT
CDR3aa: CASNLPTDPNQPQHF
j_gene: TRBJ1-5
abundance: .
d_gene: .
v_gene: TRBV28

CDR3nt: TGTGCCAGTAGTATAGATGCTAGCGGTTACGAGCAGTACTTC
CDR3aa: CASSIDASGYEQYF
j_gene: TRBJ2-7
abundance: .
d_gene: TRBD2
v_gene: TRBV19

CDR3nt: TGTGCCAGCTCTCAGGCACCAGCCAATGAGCAGTTCTTC
CDR3aa: CASSQAPANEQFF
j_gene: TRBJ2-1
abundance: .
d_gene: .
v_gene: TRBV18

CDR3nt: TGTGCCAGCAGCCCCCGAGCGAATTCCTACGAGCAGTACTTC
CDR3aa: CASSPRANSYEQYF
j_gene: TRBJ2-7
abundance: many
d_gene: .
v_gene: TRBV7-2

CDR3nt: TGTGCCTGGTACGTTGGGACTAGCGGGATGGGGAGCTCCTACAATGAGCAGTTCTTC
CDR3aa: CAWYVGTSGMGSSYNEQFF
j_gene: TRBJ2-1
abundance: .
d_gene: TRBD2
v_gene: TRBV30

CDR3nt: TGCGCCAGCAGCTTGCAAACTAGCGGAGGCACAGATACGCAGTATTTT
CDR3aa: CASSLQTSGGTDTQYF
j_gene: TRBJ2-3
abundance: .
d_gene: TRBD2
v_gene: TRBV5-1

CDR3nt: TGTGCCAGCAGCTTGGGGAAGAGCTCCTACAATGAGCAGTTCTTC
CDR3aa: CASSLGKSSYNEQFF
j_gene: TRBJ2-1
abundance: once
d_gene: .
v_gene: TRBV5-4

CDR3nt: TGTGCCAGCAGCTACACCGGGGAGCTGTTTTTT
CDR3aa: CASSYTGELFF
j_gene: TRBJ2-2
abundance: .
d_gene: .
v_gene: TRBV7-6

CDR3nt: TGTGCCAGCAGTCCCCCCGGAGGCGCCTACGAGCAGTACTTC
CDR3aa: CASSPPGGAYEQYF
j_gene: TRBJ2-7
abundance: .
d_gene: .
v_gene: TRBV28

CDR3nt: TGTGCCAGCAGCTTATGGGAGTGGAATGGTACGTCTGAAGCTTTCTTT
CDR3aa: CASSLWEWNGTSEAFF
j_gene: TRBJ1-1
abundance: .
d_gene: .
v_gene: TRBV7-9

CDR3nt: TGCGCCAGCAGCTTATCTAGGGCCTTCCATGGCTACACCTTC
CDR3aa: CASSLSRAFHGYTF
j_gene: TRBJ1-2
abundance: .
d_gene: .
v_gene: TRBV5-1

CDR3nt: TGTGCCAGCAGGGGCGACAGGGTCTACGAGCAGTACTTC
CDR3aa: CASRGDRVYEQYF
j_gene: TRBJ2-7
abundance: .
d_gene: TRBD1
v_gene: TRBV2

CDR3nt: TGTGCCAGCAGCGGGGCCGGGACTAGCTCCTACAATGAGCAGTTCTTC
CDR3aa: CASSGAGTSSYNEQFF
j_gene: TRBJ2-1
abundance: once
d_gene: TRBD2
v_gene: TRBV7-2

CDR3nt: TGTGCCAGCAGCTGGACAGACTCTAATGAAAAACTGTTTTTT
CDR3aa: CASSWTDSNEKLFF
j_gene: TRBJ1-4
abundance: .
d_gene: .
v_gene: TRBV5-6

CDR3nt: TGCAGCGTTGCAGGGGTTTACACAGATACGCAGTATTTT
CDR3aa: CSVAGVYTDTQYF
j_gene: TRBJ2-3
abundance: .
d_gene: .
v_gene: TRBV29-1

CDR3nt: TGCGCCAGCAGCCGTCAGCGGGGGTTGAGCGATACGCAGTATTTT
CDR3aa: CASSRQRGLSDTQYF
j_gene: TRBJ2-3
abundance: once
d_gene: TRBD2
v_gene: TRBV4-3